These T cell receptor beta chains were read from a single sample in a study of cytomegalovirus exposure and HLA in healthy donors. Sequenced by immunoSEQ multiplex PCR; TCRdb stores in-frame clones only, minus some. The table has some 340,000 clones, roughly 87% seen once. Sequences were obtained from PBMCs. The receptors were sampled from a woman aged 30 to 39 in good health and CMV-seropositive. Each CDR3 is given with its conserved first and last residue. A D gene is named only where the DNA matches it firmly. Clone size appears in some rows only: once, few, many, or a class for an expanded clone.

clone_size,j_call,d_call,v_call,cdr3_length,cdr3_nt,cdr3_aa
-,TRBJ2-1,TRBD1,TRBV5-4,15,TGTGCCAGCAGCGTAAACAGGGGGCGCGACAATGAGCAGTTCTTC,CASSVNRGRDNEQFF
once,TRBJ1-2,-,TRBV4-3,13,TGCGCCAGCAGCCAAGATAGGAGGAGTGGCTACACCTTC,CASSQDRRSGYTF
-,TRBJ2-5,-,TRBV5-6,15,TGTGCCAGCAGCTGGGCGGGGGCCCTCCAAGAGACCCAGTACTTC,CASSWAGALQETQYF
-,TRBJ1-2,-,TRBV15,17,TGTGCCACCAGCAGAGATTGGGGGGACGTCGGCAGCTATGGCTACACCTTC,CATSRDWGDVGSYGYTF
once,TRBJ2-1,TRBD2,TRBV28,14,TGTGCCAGCAGTTTAACCGGGACTAGAAATGAGCAGTTCTTC,CASSLTGTRNEQFF
-,TRBJ1-2,TRBD1,TRBV15,14,TGTGCCACCAGCCAGGGGGCGACCAACTATGGCTACACCTTC,CATSQGATNYGYTF
few,TRBJ1-2,TRBD1,TRBV18,12,TGTGCCAGCTCACTACAGGGGGATGGCTACACCTTC,CASSLQGDGYTF
-,TRBJ2-3,TRBD2,TRBV28,18,TGTGCCAGCAGTTGGGGACTAGCGGGAGGAGGGTACACAGATACGCAGTATTTT,CASSWGLAGGGYTDTQYF
-,TRBJ2-3,TRBD2,TRBV5-1,16,TGCGCCAGTCATAGCGGGGCGACGATTAGCACAGATACGCAGTATTTT,CASHSGATISTDTQYF
-,TRBJ1-5,TRBD1,TRBV7-9,16,TGTGCCAGCAGCTACTGGACAGGAGATAGCAATCAGCCCCAGCATTTT,CASSYWTGDSNQPQHF
few,TRBJ2-1,-,TRBV2,13,TGTGCCAGCAGTATCAGCGCTCACAATGAGCAGTTCTTC,CASSISAHNEQFF
-,TRBJ2-5,-,TRBV4-3,15,TGCGCCAGCAGCCAATTTGGACAGACCCAAGAGACCCAGTACTTC,CASSQFGQTQETQYF
-,TRBJ1-6,-,TRBV2,14,TGTGCCAGCAGTGATGCGGGGAGGGATTCACCCCTCCACTTT,CASSDAGRDSPLHF
-,TRBJ2-1,TRBD1,TRBV6-4,18,TGTGCCAGCAGTGACTCGCCCTCCCTACAGGCAGGGGGCAATGAGCAGTTCTTC,CASSDSPSLQAGGNEQFF
-,TRBJ2-7,-,TRBV7-6,16,TGTGCCAGCAGCTTATTAGGGACTGGGAAAAAATACGAGCAGTACTTC,CASSLLGTGKKYEQYF
-,TRBJ2-6,-,TRBV6-6,15,TGTGCCAGCAGTTACAGGGGCTCTGGGGCCAACGTCCTGACTTTC,CASSYRGSGANVLTF
-,TRBJ2-1,-,TRBV7-3,16,TGTGCCAGCAGCTCCTCGAGTCCAGAGGCCTACAATGAGCAGTTCTTC,CASSSSSPEAYNEQFF
-,TRBJ1-5,-,TRBV5-1,15,TGCGCCAGCAGCTGGGGCCCTATGAGCAATCAGCCCCAGCATTTT,CASSWGPMSNQPQHF
-,TRBJ2-1,TRBD2,TRBV7-2,16,TGTGCCAGCAGCTTAGGTTGGACTAGTAGCTGGAATGAGCAGTTCTTC,CASSLGWTSSWNEQFF
once,TRBJ2-3,-,TRBV5-6,15,TGTGCCAGCAGCCTGAGCGGAACTAGCACAGATACGCAGTATTTT,CASSLSGTSTDTQYF
-,TRBJ2-1,-,TRBV29-1,12,TGCAGCGTTGAATCGGGGGAGAATGAGCAGTTCTTC,CSVESGENEQFF
-,TRBJ2-2,-,TRBV5-6,14,TGTGCCAGCAGACCCACCCCCCCCACCGGGGAGCTGTTTTTT,CASRPTPPTGELFF
-,TRBJ1-5,TRBD1,TRBV6-1,13,TGTGCCAGCAGACTGGACAGGGATCGGCCCCAGCATTTT,CASRLDRDRPQHF
-,TRBJ1-1,-,TRBV7-6,16,TGTGCCAGCAGCTCCCTCGTGCCTCCGAAGCCGGTAGAGGCTTTCTTT,CASSSLVPPKPVEAFF
-,TRBJ1-1,-,TRBV9,14,TGTGCCAGCAGCGTAGTGTCAGAGAACACTGAAGCTTTCTTT,CASSVVSENTEAFF